This note documents a single T cell receptor beta chain sequence. Its cognate antigen is unknown. The treatment denotes: AdE1-LMPpoly-expanded autologous EBV-specific T-cell therapy followed by anti-PD-1 nivolumab. Generated by immunoSEQ multiplex PCR, the TCRdb table keeps only in-frame clones and is missing some. The repertoire has 14,000 or so clones, around 80% of them found once; the top ten carry 32%. Germline CDR1 MNHEY, CDR2 SMNVEV (reference sequence). This CDR3 is built from 14 residues. Trimming cost V 3 bases and J 2 bases, with 11 bases left between them. The entry originates in a study of EBV T-cell therapy then PD-1 blockade in nasopharyngeal carcinoma.

The input for sequencing was CD8+ T cells from blood, taken around day 100 from a patient whose treatment included autologous EBV-specific T cells and nivolumab. The source is a man aged 40-49 years with nasopharyngeal carcinoma. The rearrangement uses TRBV27 and TRBJ2-7, with no clear D. For the CDR3, the DNA is TGTGCCAGCAGTTTTCGACACAAGCCCTACGAGCAGTACTTC. As protein: CASSFRHKPYEQYF.